A single sample gave rise to the 10 T cell receptor beta chains below, sequenced in a study of blood T cells in healthy people across ages. Then a second PCR, running roughly 7 to 12 cycles, was carried out with a sample-barcoded 5' primer and a J-beta primer mix. TCRdb reprocessed the 5' RACE reads via MiXCR and lists one record per CDR3 protein. This table holds around 1,900,000 distinct CDR3 sequences, roughly 43% found once. Sequencing used blood. These receptor sequences come from a human donor in good health.

Details on this clonotype: Compared with germline, one end of the junction differs, possibly owing to a read error. The rearrangement links TRBV5-4 to TRBJ2-1; unclear D gene. The CDR3 has 13 amino acids. The germline V gene has CDR1 SGHNT and CDR2 YYREEE (reference sequence). CDR3: CTSSLVYANEQFF. The CDR3 DNA reads as TGTACCAGCAGCTTGGTGTATGCCAATGAGCAGTTCTTC.

This clonotype was seen only a few times. V is TRBV6-2 or TRBV6-3 and J is TRBJ2-4, with unresolved D. CDR1 is MNHEY, CDR2 SVGEGT, per germline. Trimming shortened V by 5 bases and J by 2 bases, and 16 bases separated the two germline ends. This CDR3 region has 16 residues. In nucleotides, the CDR3 is TGTGCCAGCAGTCGCCCCCGGGTAGAGACCAAAAACATTCAGTACTTC. Its protein product is CASSRPRVETKNIQYF.

This clonotype was detected many times. The DNA of the CDR3 is TGTGCCAGCAGCTTAGTGTCAGGGAGAGTGTACTTC. Translated: CASSLVSGRVYF. This rearrangement joins TRBV7-6 to TRBJ2-7; D is possibly TRBD1 or TRBD2 (5 bases each). Per the germline V gene, CDR1 is SGHVS and CDR2 is FNYEAQ. Trimming took off 1 base at V and 12 bases at J, with 13 bases between the two ends. CDR3 length equals 12 residues. Based on the CDR3 plus reference TRBV7-6 and TRBJ2-7, the full variable domain is GAGVSQSPRYKVTKRGQDVALRCDPISGHVSLYWYRQALGQGPEFLTYFNYEAQQDKSGLPNDRFSAERPEGSISTLTIQRTEQRDSAMYRCASSLVSGRVYFGPGTRLTVT.

This chain joins TRBV20-1 and TRBJ2-5; D gene uncertain. Trimming removed 3 bases from V and 0 bases from J, with 11 bases in between. Germline V lookup: CDR1 DFQATT, CDR2 SNEGSKA (reference sequence). This CDR3 is 14 amino acids long. This chain's CDR3 is CSARALGYQETQYF. CDR3 in DNA: TGCAGTGCTAGGGCCCTAGGGTACCAAGAGACCCAGTACTTC.

The DNA of the CDR3 is TGTGCCAGCAGCGGCCCCCTTAGCGCCGGGGCGACCCAGTACTTC. This gives the protein CASSGPLSAGATQYF. The V gene is TRBV25-1, the J gene TRBJ2-5; the D call may be TRBD1 or TRBD2 (5 bases each). This CDR3 has 15 amino acids. The V end lost 6 bases, the J end lost 7 bases, and 21 bases lay between the germline ends. Germline V CDR1 and CDR2: MGHDK, SYGVNS.

There are a few counts of this clonotype. The rearrangement links TRBV11-2 to TRBJ2-7, with a weak D call TRBD2 (6 bases). Trimming stripped 4 bases from V and 0 bases from J, with 16 bases between. Germline V lookup: CDR1 SGHAT, CDR2 FQNNGV. There are 16 residues in the CDR3. The CDR3 DNA follows: TGTGCCAGCAGCTCGACTAGGGACTTCAGCTCCTACGAGCAGTACTTC. Amino acids: CASSSTRDFSSYEQYF. Filled out from reference TRBV11-2 and TRBJ2-7, the complete variable domain reads EAGVAQSPRYKIIEKRQSVAFWCNPISGHATLYWYQQILGQGPKLLIQFQNNGVVDDSQLPKDRFSAERLKGVDSTLKIQPAKLEDSAVYLCASSSTRDFSSYEQYFGPGTRLTVT.

This chain joins TRBV20-1 and TRBJ2-1; 8 positions match TRBD1. V shed 1 base and J 10 bases; nucleotides not matched to a gene: 6. The CDR3 has 13 residues. The V gene's germline CDR1 is DFQATT and CDR2 SNEGSKA (reference sequence). The CDR3 loop reads CSARGQGWLEQFF. As DNA, the CDR3 is TGCAGTGCTAGAGGACAGGGGTGGTTGGAGCAGTTCTTC.

The chain joins TRBV10-3 to TRBJ2-3; D is tentatively TRBD1 or TRBD2 (6 bases each). Between the trimmed V and J ends, which lost 3 bases and 1 base, there was a span of 14 bases. The CDR3 runs to 16 residues. Germline lookup yields CDR1 ENHRY and CDR2 SYGVKD. The CDR3 nucleotides read TGTGCCATCAGTGAAACGGGGGCCCCCGGCACAGATACGCAGTATTTT. Protein sequence: CAISETGAPGTDTQYF.

The chain has TRBV14 and TRBJ1-2; D gene ambiguous. Germline CDR1 is SGHDN and CDR2 is FVKESK. This CDR3 region has 15 residues. V lost 0 bases to trimming and J lost 3 bases, with 11 bases between them. The CDR3 DNA follows: TGTGCCAGCAGCCAAGATGGGCCGACTCACTATGGCTACACCTTC. Amino acids: CASSQDGPTHYGYTF.

This rearrangement joins TRBV5-1 to TRBJ2-3; D may match TRBD1 or TRBD2 (6 bases each). V shed 4 bases and J shed 8 bases, with 20 bases lying between them. Germline values: CDR1 SGHRS, CDR2 YFSETQ. The CDR3 is made up of 15 amino acids. CDR3 nucleotides: TGCGCCAGCAGCGCCGGAGGGGGACCAAGAGGTACGCAGTATTTT. This encodes CASSAGGGPRGTQYF.